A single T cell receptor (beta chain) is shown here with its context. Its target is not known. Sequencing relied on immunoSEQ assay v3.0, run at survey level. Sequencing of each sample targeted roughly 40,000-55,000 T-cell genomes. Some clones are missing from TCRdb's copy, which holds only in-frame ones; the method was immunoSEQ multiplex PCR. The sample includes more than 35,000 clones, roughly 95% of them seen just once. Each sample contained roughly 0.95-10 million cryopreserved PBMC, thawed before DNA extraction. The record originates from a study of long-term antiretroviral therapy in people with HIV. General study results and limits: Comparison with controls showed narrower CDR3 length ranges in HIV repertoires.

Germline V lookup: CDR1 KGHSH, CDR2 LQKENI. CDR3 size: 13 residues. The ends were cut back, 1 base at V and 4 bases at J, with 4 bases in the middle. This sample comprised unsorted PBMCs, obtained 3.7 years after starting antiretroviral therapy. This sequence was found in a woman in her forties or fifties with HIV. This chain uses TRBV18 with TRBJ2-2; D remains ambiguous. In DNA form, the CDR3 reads TGTGCCAGCTCACCACTAGGCACCGGGGAGCTGTTTTTT. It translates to CASSPLGTGELFF.